The rows below give T cell receptor beta chains drawn from one sample of a study of CD8 T cells in ankylosing spondylitis. TCRdb re-analysed the 5' RACE reads in MiXCR, keeping a single row per CDR3 protein. In the table there are about 500,000 distinct CDR3 sequences, more than 9.5% of which are singletons. Sequencing used blood, either unsorted or a sorted T cell fraction (not recorded which). These receptors all come from a male donor with ankylosing spondylitis. The CDR3 runs from the conserved cysteine through the conserved F or W. Fields, in order: J gene, D gene, clone size, V gene, CDR3 protein, CDR3 DNA. D genes are given only for firm matches. Size is stated for part of the rows, as once, few or many counts, or as a class when the clone is expanded.

TRBJ2-2 TRBD2 . TRBV5-1 CASRPSGSDTGELFF TGCGCCAGCAGACCCAGCGGGAGCGACACCGGGGAGCTGTTTTTT
TRBJ2-3 . many TRBV7-8 CASSPRRGTDTQYF TGTGCCAGCAGCCCCCGGCGGGGCACAGATACGCAGTATTTT
TRBJ2-7 TRBD1 few TRBV6-2/TRBV6-3 CASTYRGEQYF TGTGCCAGCACCTACAGGGGCGAGCAGTACTTC
TRBJ2-1 . . TRBV9 CASSVGGVYNEQFF TGTGCCAGCAGCGTAGGGGGAGTCTACAATGAGCAGTTCTTC
TRBJ2-5 . many TRBV3-1 CASSQDRREQYF TGTGCCAGCAGCCAAGATCGTAGGGAACAGTACTTC
TRBJ2-1 TRBD2 . TRBV2 CASRLGTSGSYNEQFF TGTGCCAGCAGACTTGGGACTAGCGGGAGTTACAATGAGCAGTTCTTC
TRBJ2-1 . many TRBV11-2 CASSQSPDNEQFF TGTGCCAGCAGTCAGTCCCCTGACAATGAGCAGTTCTTC
TRBJ1-5 . few TRBV3-1 CASSWGNSLYNQPQHF TGTGCCAGCAGTTGGGGTAATTCCCTATATAATCAGCCCCAGCATTTT
TRBJ2-1 . few TRBV20-1 CSALNTRTYNEQFF TGCAGTGCTTTGAACACTCGCACCTACAATGAGCAGTTCTTC
TRBJ2-5 TRBD2 few TRBV5-1 CASYLAGQETQYF TGCGCCAGCTACCTAGCGGGACAAGAGACCCAGTACTTC
TRBJ2-5 . few TRBV12-3/TRBV12-4 CASRQEVGTQYF TGTGCCAGCAGACAGGAGGTCGGGACCCAGTACTTC
TRBJ1-4 . few TRBV5-1 CASSLIGRAGEKLFF TGCGCCAGCAGCCTGATCGGCAGGGCTGGTGAAAAACTGTTTTTT
TRBJ2-7 TRBD1 . TRBV7-9 CASSWTGSYEQYF TGTGCCAGCAGCTGGACAGGCTCCTACGAGCAGTACTTC
TRBJ2-1 TRBD2 . TRBV15 CATSRTSGSTNEQFF TGTGCCACCAGCAGAACTAGCGGGAGTACCAATGAGCAGTTCTTC
TRBJ1-2 . few TRBV10-1 CASSESDYGYTF TGCGCCAGCAGTGAATCTGACTATGGCTACACCTTC
TRBJ2-3 . few TRBV5-1 CASSNPGGTQYF TGCGCCAGCAGCAACCCAGGGGGGACGCAGTATTTT
TRBJ1-1 . . TRBV3-1 CASSQVGQNEAFF TGTGCCAGCAGCCAAGTGGGCCAGAATGAAGCTTTCTTT
TRBJ1-2 . . TRBV20-1 CSAAIGGSNYGYTF TGCAGTGCCGCGATCGGGGGTTCCAACTATGGCTACACCTTC
TRBJ1-4 . many TRBV7-2 CASSLVINEKLFF TGTGCCAGCAGCTTAGTGATCAATGAAAAACTGTTTTTT
TRBJ1-6 . few TRBV2 CASRERQAYNSPLHF TGTGCCAGCAGAGAACGACAGGCCTATAATTCACCCCTCCACTTT
TRBJ2-5 . many TRBV20-1 CSASSGSYTQYF TGCAGTGCTAGTTCCGGAAGCTATACCCAGTACTTC
TRBJ1-6 TRBD1 . TRBV6-2/TRBV6-3 CASTHRGQFPPLHF TGTGCCAGCACCCACCGGGGACAGTTTCCACCCCTCCACTTT
TRBJ2-1 TRBD1 few TRBV5-5 CASSFTGTGGYNEQFF TGTGCCAGCAGCTTCACCGGGACAGGGGGTTACAATGAGCAGTTCTTC
TRBJ1-5 . few TRBV12-3/TRBV12-4 CASSRLGGNQPQHF TGTGCCAGCAGCCGTCTGGGGGGGAATCAGCCCCAGCATTTT
TRBJ2-7 . . TRBV10-3 CAISESGEGYYEQYF TGTGCCATCAGTGAGTCAGGAGAAGGTTACTACGAGCAGTACTTC
TRBJ2-3 TRBD2 many TRBV20-1 CSARSARELTDTQYF TGCAGTGCTAGAAGTGCGCGGGAGTTAACAGATACGCAGTATTTT
TRBJ1-3 . few TRBV5-1 CASSPGQVGSSGNTIYF TGCGCCAGCAGCCCGGGCCAGGTCGGGTCCTCTGGAAACACCATATATTTT
TRBJ2-3 TRBD2 few TRBV9 CASRPGLGLTDTQYF TGTGCCAGCAGACCGGGACTAGGTCTGACAGATACGCAGTATTTT
TRBJ2-1 . few TRBV3-1 CASKDSGYNEQFF TGTGCCAGCAAGGATAGCGGATACAATGAGCAGTTCTTC
TRBJ1-5 TRBD1 few TRBV18 CASSPPRQGGNQPQHF TGTGCCAGCTCACCGCCTCGACAGGGAGGCAATCAGCCCCAGCATTTT
TRBJ1-3 . few TRBV19 CASMDRGRGTIYF TGTGCCAGTATGGACCGAGGTCGGGGCACCATATATTTT
TRBJ2-5 . few TRBV6-4 CASSEGILMETQYF TGTGCCAGCAGTGAGGGGATCCTCATGGAGACCCAGTACTTC
TRBJ2-1 TRBD1 many TRBV25-1 CASSGQGADEQFF TGTGCCAGCAGTGGACAGGGGGCTGATGAGCAGTTCTTC
TRBJ2-3 . few TRBV3-1 CASSPSEEDTQYF TGTGCCAGCAGCCCAAGCGAGGAGGATACGCAGTATTTT
TRBJ2-1 . few TRBV12-3/TRBV12-4 CASSLGIHSYNEQFF TGTGCCAGCAGTTTGGGCATTCACTCCTACAATGAGCAGTTCTTC
TRBJ2-1 . few TRBV14 CASSQDGGRHSYNEQFF TGTGCCAGCAGCCAAGACGGAGGGAGGCACTCCTACAATGAGCAGTTCTTC